The clone carrying this T cell receptor (beta chain) was recorded a few times. V lost 3 bases, J lost 6 bases, and 3 bases lay in between. The CDR3 runs 11 residues. Methods used by the authors: Estimation of nucleated cell counts relied on the amplification of reference gene primers. TCRdb's table, derived via immunoSEQ multiplex PCR, lists solely in-frame clones and lacks some. V and J calls plus clone size are reproduced from that table; the DNA served to infer D and trimming. The table records over 600,000 clones, over 80% of them present only once. The data are from a study of blood T cell repertoires in COVID-19.

The source material was peripheral blood. The sequence was obtained from a woman under 30 with acute or convalescent COVID-19. The rearrangement joins TRBV12-3 or TRBV12-4 to TRBJ1-5; D is undetermined. The DNA for the CDR3 is TGTGCCAGCAGTTTCGGTCAGCCCCAGCATTTT. This translates into CASSFGQPQHF.